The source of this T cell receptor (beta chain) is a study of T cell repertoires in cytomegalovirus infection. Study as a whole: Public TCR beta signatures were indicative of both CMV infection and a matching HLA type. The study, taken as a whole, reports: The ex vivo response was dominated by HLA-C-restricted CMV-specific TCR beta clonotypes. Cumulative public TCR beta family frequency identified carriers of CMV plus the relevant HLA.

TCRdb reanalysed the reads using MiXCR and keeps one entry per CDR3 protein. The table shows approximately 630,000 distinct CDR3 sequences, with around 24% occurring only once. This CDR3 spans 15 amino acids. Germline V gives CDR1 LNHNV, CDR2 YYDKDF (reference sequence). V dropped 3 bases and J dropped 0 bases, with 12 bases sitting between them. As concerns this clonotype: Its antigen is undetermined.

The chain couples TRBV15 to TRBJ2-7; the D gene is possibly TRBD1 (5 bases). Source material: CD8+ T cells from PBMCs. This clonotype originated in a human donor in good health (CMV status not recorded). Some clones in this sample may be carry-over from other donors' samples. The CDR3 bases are TGTGCCACCAGCAGGGAAAGGGGTACCTCCTACGAGCAGTACTTC. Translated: CATSRERGTSYEQYF.